This T cell receptor (beta chain) was captured in a study of OX40 agonist ivuxolimab in advanced cancers. Study information: Subjects had a mean age of around 63 years, with a range of 23 to 79; 82.7% were male.

TCRdb's copy holds only in-frame clones and misses some; the assay was immunoSEQ multiplex PCR. The sample has 50,000 to 65,000 clones, about nine tenths seen once; the top ten hold 0.67%. The specimen comprised CD4+ or CD8+ T cells sorted from blood, sampled in a trial of the OX40 agonist ivuxolimab. The TCR was taken from an adult with an advanced solid tumor such as melanoma, head and neck, liver or kidney cancer.

The DNA for the CDR3 is TGTGCCAGCAGCTCTCGGGGGGGGAGCTCCTACGAGCAGTACTTC. This encodes CASSSRGGSSYEQYF. V and J are TRBV7-8 and TRBJ2-7; 8 bases agree with TRBD2. The CDR3 sequence is 15 residues long. Trimming cost V 4 bases and J 0 bases; bases outside gene matches: 5. The V gene's germline CDR1 is SGHVS and CDR2 FQNEAQ.